These 2 T cell receptor beta chains came from one sample sequenced in a study of tumour-infiltrating T cells in Burkitt lymphoma. Measured with immunoSEQ multiplex PCR; TCRdb has only the in-frame clones, and not every one. The sample gives 2,000 to 2,500 clones, 88% of which show up once; roughly a sixth is in the top ten. Sample: tumor tissue. The receptors derive from a human donor with diffuse large B-cell lymphoma.

This rearrangement joins TRBV28 to TRBJ1-4; D remains unclear. The CDR3 is 12 amino acids. The ends were cut back, 7 bases at V and 11 bases at J, with 14 bases in the middle. The germline V gene encodes CDR1 MDHEN and CDR2 SYDVKM. The CDR3 DNA reads as TGTGCCAGCATCGGCAGCCCAAAGAAACTGTTTTTT. Translated: CASIGSPKKLFF.

The chain joins TRBV19 to TRBJ1-3; D ambiguous. The CDR3 spans 14 residues. Between the trimmed V and J ends, which lost 2 bases and 1 base, there was a span of 6 bases. Germline V gene lookup returns CDR1 LNHDA and CDR2 SQIVND (reference sequence). CDR3 coding DNA: TGTGCCAGTAGTATAAAGATTTCTGGAAACACCATATATTTT. This gives the protein CASSIKISGNTIYF.